The present TCR beta chain was sequenced within a study of shared clonotypes between healthy human individuals. Germline lookup yields CDR1 SNHLY and CDR2 FYNNEI. CDR3 length equals 15 residues. Trimming took off 4 bases at V and 1 base at J, with 10 bases between the two ends. The assay used deep level. Sequencing was performed with immunoSEQ multiplex PCR; in TCRdb, only in-frame clones are kept and a portion is missing. The sample carries about 2.5 million clones, 92% recorded once. Sequenced input: naive CD4+ T cells from PBMCs. Subset meaning: CD45RA+ positively selected. The chain has TRBV2 and TRBJ2-2; D gene uncertain. The receptor's source is a man between 18 and 29 years old in good health. Some clones in this sample may be carry-over from other donors' samples. CDR3 bases: TGTGCCAGCAGTGGTCAAACCTGGAACACCGGGGAGCTGTTTTTT. Its translation is CASSGQTWNTGELFF. The full variable domain, with the rest looked up from reference TRBV2 and TRBJ2-2, is EPEVTQTPSHQVTQMGQEVILRCVPISNHLYFYWYRQILGQKVEFLVSFYNNEISEKSEIFDDQFSVERPDGSNFTLKIRSTKLEDSAMYFCASSGQTWNTGELFFGEGSRLTVL.